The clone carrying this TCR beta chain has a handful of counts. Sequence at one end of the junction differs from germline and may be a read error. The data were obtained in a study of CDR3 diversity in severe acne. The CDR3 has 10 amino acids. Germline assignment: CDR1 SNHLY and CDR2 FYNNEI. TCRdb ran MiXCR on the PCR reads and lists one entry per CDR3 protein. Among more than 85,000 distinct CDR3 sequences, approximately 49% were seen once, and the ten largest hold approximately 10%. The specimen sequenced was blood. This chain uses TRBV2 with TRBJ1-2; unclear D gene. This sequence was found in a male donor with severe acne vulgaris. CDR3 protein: CASSGYGYTF. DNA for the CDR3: TGTGCCAGTAGTGGCTATGGCTACACCTTC.